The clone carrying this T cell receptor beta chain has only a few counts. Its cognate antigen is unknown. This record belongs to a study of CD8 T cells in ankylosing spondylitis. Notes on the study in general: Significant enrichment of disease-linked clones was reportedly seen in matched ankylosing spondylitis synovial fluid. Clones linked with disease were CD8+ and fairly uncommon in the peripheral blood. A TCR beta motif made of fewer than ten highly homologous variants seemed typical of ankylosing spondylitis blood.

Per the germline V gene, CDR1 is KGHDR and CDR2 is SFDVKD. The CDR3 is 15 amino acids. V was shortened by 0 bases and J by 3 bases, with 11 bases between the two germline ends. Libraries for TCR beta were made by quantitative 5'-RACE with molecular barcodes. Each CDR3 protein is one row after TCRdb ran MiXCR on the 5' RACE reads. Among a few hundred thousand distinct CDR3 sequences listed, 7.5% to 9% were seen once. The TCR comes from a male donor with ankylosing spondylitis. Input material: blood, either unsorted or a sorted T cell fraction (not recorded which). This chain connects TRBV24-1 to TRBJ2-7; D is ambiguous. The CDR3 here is CATSDLRIFCYEQYF. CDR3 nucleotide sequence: TGTGCCACCAGTGATTTGAGGATTTTCTGCTACGAGCAGTACTTC.